This T cell receptor (beta chain) is drawn from a study of Ad26.COV2.S vaccination and SARS-CoV-2 variants. Whole-study context: Once, or twice with 56 days between doses, Ad26.COV2.S was given intramuscularly.

The table came from immunoSEQ multiplex PCR; TCRdb's copy has only in-frame clones and leaves some out. The table has approximately 450,000 clones, 80% to 95% seen once; the top ten hold more than 10%. General study results and limits: Reported findings describe substantial breadth in spike-specific CD8+ and CD4+ T cell responses following vaccination.

For this clone: Its antigen is still unknown.

Treatment described: roughly 18 received Ad26.COV2.S at low or high dose, single or two shots; roughly five received placebo; per-sample allocation not given. Collection of the samples took place on day 63 after the first injection of vaccine or placebo. Expressing Wuhan-strain SARS-CoV-2 spike, an Ad26 vector served as the vaccine. Germline V gene lookup returns CDR1 MNHNS and CDR2 SASEGT. The CDR3 has 13 residues. The ends were cut back, 3 bases at V and 4 bases at J, with 9 bases in the middle. The specimen was peripheral blood, collected in a trial of Ad26.COV2.S vaccine versus placebo. This chain uses TRBV6-1 with TRBJ1-2; D ambiguous. The TCR sequence derives from a person between 18 and 65 years old who received the Ad26.COV2.S COVID-19 vaccine or a placebo. This CDR3 is CASSDASIYGYTF. Here the CDR3 DNA reads TGTGCCAGCAGTGATGCCTCGATCTATGGCTACACCTTC.